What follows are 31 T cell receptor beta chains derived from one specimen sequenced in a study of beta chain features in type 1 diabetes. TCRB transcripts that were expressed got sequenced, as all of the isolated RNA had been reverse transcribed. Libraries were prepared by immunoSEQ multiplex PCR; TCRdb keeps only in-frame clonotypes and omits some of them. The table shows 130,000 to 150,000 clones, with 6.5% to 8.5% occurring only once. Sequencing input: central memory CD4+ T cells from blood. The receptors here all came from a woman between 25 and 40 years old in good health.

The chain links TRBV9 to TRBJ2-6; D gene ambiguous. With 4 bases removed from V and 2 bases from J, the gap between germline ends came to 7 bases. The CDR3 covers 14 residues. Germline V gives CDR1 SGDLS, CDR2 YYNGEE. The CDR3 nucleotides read TGTGCCAGCAGCACCACAGCTGGGGCCAACGTCCTGACTTTC. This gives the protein CASSTTAGANVLTF.

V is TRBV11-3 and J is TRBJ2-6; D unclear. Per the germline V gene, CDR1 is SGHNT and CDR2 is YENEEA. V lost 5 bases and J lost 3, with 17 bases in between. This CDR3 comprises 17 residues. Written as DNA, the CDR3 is TGTGCCAGCAGCCTCCTTGGTGTGCGGAATGGGGCCAACGTCCTGACTTTC. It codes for CASSLLGVRNGANVLTF.

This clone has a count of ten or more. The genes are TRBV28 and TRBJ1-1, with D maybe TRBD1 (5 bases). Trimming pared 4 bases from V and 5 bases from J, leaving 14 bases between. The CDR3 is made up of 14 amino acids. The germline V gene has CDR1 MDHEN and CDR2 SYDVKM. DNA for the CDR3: TGTGCCAGCAGTTCGCCCCAAGGGGTTACTGAAGCTTTCTTT. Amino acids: CASSSPQGVTEAFF.

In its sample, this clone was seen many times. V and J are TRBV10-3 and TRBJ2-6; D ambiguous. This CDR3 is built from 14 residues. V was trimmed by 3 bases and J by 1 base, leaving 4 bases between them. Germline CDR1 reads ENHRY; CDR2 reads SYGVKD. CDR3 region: CAISDPSGANVLTF. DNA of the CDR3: TGTGCCATCAGTGACCCATCTGGGGCCAACGTCCTGACTTTC.

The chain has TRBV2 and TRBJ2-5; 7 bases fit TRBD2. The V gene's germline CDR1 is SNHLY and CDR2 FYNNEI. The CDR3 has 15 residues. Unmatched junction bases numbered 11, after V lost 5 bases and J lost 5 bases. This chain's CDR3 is CASSLLAPSHETQYF. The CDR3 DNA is TGTGCCAGCAGTTTACTAGCGCCCTCTCATGAGACCCAGTACTTC.

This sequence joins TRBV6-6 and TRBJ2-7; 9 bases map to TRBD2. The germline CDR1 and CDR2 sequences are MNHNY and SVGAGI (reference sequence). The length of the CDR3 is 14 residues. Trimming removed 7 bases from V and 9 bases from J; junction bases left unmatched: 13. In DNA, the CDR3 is TGTGCCAGCACCTGGGTAGCGGGAGATTTATTGCAGTACTTC. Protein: CASTWVAGDLLQYF.

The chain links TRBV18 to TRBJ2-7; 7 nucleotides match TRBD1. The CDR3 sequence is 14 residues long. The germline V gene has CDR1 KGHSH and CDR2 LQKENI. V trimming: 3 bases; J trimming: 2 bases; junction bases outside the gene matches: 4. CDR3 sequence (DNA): TGTGCCAGCTCACCTCGACAGGGTCCCTACGAGCAGTACTTC. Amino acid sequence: CASSPRQGPYEQYF.

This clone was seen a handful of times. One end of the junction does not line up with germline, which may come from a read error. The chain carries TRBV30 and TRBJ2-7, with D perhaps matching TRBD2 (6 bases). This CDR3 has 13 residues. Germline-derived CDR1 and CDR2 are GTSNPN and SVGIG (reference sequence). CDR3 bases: TGTGCCTGGAGTGTGGGCGGGGACCTTATCCCCCACTTC. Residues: CAWSVGGDLIPHF.

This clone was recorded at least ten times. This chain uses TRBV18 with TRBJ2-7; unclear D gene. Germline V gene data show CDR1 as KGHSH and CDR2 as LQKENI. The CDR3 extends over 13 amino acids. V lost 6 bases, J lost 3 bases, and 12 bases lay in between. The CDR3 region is CASSESPNYEQYF. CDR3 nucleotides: TGTGCCAGCTCCGAGAGTCCAAACTACGAGCAGTACTTC. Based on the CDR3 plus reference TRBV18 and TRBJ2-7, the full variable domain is NAGVMQNPRHLVRRRGQEARLRCSPMKGHSHVYWYRQLPEEGLKFMVYLQKENIIDESGMPKERFSAEFPKEGPSILRIQQVVRGDSAAYFCASSESPNYEQYFGPGTRLTVT.

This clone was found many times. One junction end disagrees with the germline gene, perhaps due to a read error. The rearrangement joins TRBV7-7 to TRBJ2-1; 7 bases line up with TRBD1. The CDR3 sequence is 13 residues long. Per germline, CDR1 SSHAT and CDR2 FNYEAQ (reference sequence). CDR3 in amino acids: CASSPNRGNEQFF. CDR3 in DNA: TGTGCTAGCAGCCCAAACAGGGGCAATGAGCAGTTCTTC.

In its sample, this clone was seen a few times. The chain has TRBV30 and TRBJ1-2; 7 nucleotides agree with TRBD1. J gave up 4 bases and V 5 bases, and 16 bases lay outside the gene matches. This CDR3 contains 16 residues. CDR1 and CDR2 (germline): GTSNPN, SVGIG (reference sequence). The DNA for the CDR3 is TGTGCCTGGGGGCGACCGGGGACAGCCGAAGGCTATGGCTACACCTTC. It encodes CAWGRPGTAEGYGYTF. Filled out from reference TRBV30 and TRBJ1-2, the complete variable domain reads SQTIHQWPATLVQPVGSPLSLECTVEGTSNPNLYWYRQAAGRGLQLLFYSVGIGQISSEVPQNLSASRPQDRQFILSSKKLLLSDSGFYLCAWGRPGTAEGYGYTFGSGTRLTVV.

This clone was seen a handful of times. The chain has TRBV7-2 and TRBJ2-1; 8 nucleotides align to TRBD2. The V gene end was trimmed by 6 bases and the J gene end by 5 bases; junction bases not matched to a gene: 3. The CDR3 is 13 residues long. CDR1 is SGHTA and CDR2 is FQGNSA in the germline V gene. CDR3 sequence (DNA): TGTGCCAGCAGGCGGGAGGTCGACAATGAGCAGTTCTTC. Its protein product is CASRREVDNEQFF.

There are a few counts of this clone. The CDR3 reads CASSGAGRQGYGYTF. CDR3 nucleotide sequence: TGTGCCAGCAGTGGAGCCGGGAGACAGGGATACGGCTACACCTTC. V and J are TRBV2 and TRBJ1-2, with TRBD1 matching over 7 bases. Germline trimming cut 4 bases from V and 8 bases from J; bases unmatched to any gene: 13. This CDR3 contains 15 residues. Germline CDR1 and CDR2: SNHLY and FYNNEI. Based on the CDR3 plus reference TRBV2 and TRBJ1-2, the full variable domain is EPEVTQTPSHQVTQMGQEVILRCVPISNHLYFYWYRQILGQKVEFLVSFYNNEISEKSEIFDDQFSVERPDGSNFTLKIRSTKLEDSAMYFCASSGAGRQGYGYTFGSGTRLTVV.

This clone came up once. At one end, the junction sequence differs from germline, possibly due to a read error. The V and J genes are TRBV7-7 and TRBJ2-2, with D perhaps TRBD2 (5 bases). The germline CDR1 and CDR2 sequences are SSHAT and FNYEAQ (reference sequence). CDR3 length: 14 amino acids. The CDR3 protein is CASSPAPGTGELFF. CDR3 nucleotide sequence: TGTGCTAGCAGCCCTGCCCCGGGGACCGGGGAGCTGTTTTTT.

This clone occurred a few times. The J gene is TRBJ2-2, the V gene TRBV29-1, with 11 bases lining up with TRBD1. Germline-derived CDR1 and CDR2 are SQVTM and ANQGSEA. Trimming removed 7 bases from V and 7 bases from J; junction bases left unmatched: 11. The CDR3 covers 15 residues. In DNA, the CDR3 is TGCAGCGGTCTAGGGGACAGGGGGAAAGTCGGGGAGCTGTTTTTT. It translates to CSGLGDRGKVGELFF.

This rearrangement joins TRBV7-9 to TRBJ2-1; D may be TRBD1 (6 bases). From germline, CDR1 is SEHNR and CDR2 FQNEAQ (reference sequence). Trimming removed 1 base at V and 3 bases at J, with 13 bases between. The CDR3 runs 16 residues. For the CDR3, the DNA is TGTGCCAGCAGCTTAGTTTCTTTCAGGGGCTACAATGAGCAGTTCTTC. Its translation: CASSLVSFRGYNEQFF.

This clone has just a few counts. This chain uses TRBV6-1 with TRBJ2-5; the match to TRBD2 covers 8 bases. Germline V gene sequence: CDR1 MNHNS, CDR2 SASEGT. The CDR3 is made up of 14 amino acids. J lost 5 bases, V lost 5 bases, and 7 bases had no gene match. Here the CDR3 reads CASSLLSSGETQYF. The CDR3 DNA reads TGTGCCAGCAGTCTACTATCTAGCGGGGAGACCCAGTACTTC.

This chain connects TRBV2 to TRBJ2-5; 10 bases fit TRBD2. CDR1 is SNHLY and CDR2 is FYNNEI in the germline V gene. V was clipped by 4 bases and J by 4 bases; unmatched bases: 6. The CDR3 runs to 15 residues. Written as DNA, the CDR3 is TGTGCCAGCAGTGGGCTAGCGGGAGTTTTAGAGACCCAGTACTTC. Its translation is CASSGLAGVLETQYF.

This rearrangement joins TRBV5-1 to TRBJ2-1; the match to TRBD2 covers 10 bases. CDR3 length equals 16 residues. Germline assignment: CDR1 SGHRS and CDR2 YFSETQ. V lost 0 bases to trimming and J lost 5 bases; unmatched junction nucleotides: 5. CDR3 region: CASSLVLAGVNNEQFF. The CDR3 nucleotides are TGCGCCAGCAGCTTGGTTCTAGCGGGGGTAAACAATGAGCAGTTCTTC.

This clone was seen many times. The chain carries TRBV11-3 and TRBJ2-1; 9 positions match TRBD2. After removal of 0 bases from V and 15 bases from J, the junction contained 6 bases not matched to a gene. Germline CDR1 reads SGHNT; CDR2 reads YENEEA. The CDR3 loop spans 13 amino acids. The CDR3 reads CASSLDPSGTRFF. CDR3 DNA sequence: TGTGCCAGCAGCTTAGACCCTAGCGGGACTCGGTTCTTC.

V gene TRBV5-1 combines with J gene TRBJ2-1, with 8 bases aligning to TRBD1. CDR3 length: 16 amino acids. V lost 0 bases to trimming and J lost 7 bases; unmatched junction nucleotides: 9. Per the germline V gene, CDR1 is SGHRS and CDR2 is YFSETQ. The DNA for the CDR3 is TGCGCCAGCAGCTTGGAGAGGACAGGGCCCCGGAATGAGCAGTTCTTC. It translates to CASSLERTGPRNEQFF.

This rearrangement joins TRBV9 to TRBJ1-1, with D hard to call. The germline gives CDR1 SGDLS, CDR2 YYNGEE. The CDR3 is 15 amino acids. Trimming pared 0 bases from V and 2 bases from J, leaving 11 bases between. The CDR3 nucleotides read TGTGCCAGCAGCGTAGTCCCGGGGTTAAACACTGAAGCTTTCTTT. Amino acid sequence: CASSVVPGLNTEAFF.

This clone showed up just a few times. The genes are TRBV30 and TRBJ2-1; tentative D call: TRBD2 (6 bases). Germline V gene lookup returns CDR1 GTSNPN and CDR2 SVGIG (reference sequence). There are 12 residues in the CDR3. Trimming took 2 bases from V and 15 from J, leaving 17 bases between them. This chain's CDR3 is CAWSLAYPVPFF. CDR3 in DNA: TGTGCCTGGAGTCTAGCGTATCCTGTCCCGTTCTTC.

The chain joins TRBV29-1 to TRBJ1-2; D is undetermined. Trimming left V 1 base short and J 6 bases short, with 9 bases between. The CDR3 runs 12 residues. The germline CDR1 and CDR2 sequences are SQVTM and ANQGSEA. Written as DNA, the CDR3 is TGCAGCGTTGAAGGAGGGCTCCATGGCTACACCTTC. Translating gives CSVEGGLHGYTF.

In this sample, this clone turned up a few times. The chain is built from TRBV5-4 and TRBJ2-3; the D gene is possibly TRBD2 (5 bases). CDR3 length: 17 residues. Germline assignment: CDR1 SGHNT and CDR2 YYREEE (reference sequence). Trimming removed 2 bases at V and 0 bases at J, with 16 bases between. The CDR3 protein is CASSLRRVGGSTDTQYF. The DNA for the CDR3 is TGTGCCAGCAGCTTAAGGCGTGTGGGCGGGAGCACAGATACGCAGTATTTT.

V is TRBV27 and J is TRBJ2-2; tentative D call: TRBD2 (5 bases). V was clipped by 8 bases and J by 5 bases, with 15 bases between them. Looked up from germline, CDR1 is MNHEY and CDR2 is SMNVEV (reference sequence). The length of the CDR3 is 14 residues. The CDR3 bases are TGTGCCAGCCTTGCCCGCGGCGGGACCGGGGAGCTGTTTTTT. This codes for CASLARGGTGELFF.

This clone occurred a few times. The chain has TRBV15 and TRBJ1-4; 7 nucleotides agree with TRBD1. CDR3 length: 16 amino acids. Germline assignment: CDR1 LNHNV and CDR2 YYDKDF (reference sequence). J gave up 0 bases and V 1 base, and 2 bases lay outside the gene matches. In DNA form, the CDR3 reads TGTGCCACCAGCAGAGGGGACAGATCAACTAATGAAAAACTGTTTTTT. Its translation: CATSRGDRSTNEKLFF. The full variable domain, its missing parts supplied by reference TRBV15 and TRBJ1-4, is DAMVIQNPRYQVTQFGKPVTLSCSQTLNHNVMYWYQQKSSQAPKLLFHYYDKDFNNEADTPDNFQSRRPNTSFCFLDIRSPGLGDTAMYLCATSRGDRSTNEKLFFGSGTQLSVL.

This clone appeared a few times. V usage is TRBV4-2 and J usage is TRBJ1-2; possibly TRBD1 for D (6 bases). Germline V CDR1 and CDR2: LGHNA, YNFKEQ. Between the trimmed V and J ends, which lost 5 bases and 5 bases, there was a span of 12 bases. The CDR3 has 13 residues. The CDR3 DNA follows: TGTGCCAGCAGCTTGCTAGGGGGATATGGCTACACCTTC. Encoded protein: CASSLLGGYGYTF.

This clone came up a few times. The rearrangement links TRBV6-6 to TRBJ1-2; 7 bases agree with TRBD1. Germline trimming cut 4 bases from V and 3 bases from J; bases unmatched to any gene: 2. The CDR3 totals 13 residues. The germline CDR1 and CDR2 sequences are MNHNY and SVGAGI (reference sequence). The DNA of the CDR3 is TGTGCCAGCAGTTGGCAGGGGGACTATGGCTACACCTTC. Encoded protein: CASSWQGDYGYTF.

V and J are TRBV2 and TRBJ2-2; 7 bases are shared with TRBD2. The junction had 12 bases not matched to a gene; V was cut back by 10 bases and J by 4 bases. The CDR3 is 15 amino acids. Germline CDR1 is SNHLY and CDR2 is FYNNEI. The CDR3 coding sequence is TGTGCCACCAGGACTGGCGGGAGTCTCACCGGGGAGCTGTTTTTT. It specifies CATRTGGSLTGELFF.

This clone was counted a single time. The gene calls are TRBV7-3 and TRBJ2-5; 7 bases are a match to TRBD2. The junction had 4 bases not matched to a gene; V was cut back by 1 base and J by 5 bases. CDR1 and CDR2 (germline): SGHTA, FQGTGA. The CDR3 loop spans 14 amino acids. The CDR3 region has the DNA TGTGCCAGCAGCTTAAGCGGGAGTGGGGAGACCCAGTACTTC. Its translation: CASSLSGSGETQYF.